Listed below are T cell receptor beta chains from one sample, sequenced in a study of cytomegalovirus exposure and HLA in healthy donors. Profiled with immunoSEQ multiplex PCR; TCRdb holds only in-frame clones, not every one. The data contain 95,000 to 110,000 clones, about 80% of them seen just once; the ten biggest clones take up about 8%. Specimen: PBMCs. These receptors were collected from a man in his thirties or forties in good health and CMV-seronegative. Each CDR3 is given with its conserved first and last residue. The order of the fields is V gene, J gene, D gene, clone size, CDR3 DNA, CDR3 protein. The D gene is left open where the match is weak. Clone sizes are given selectively: once, few, many, or a class where the clone is expanded.

TRBV6-5,TRBJ2-5,TRBD1,few,TGTGCCAGCAGTTACGACGGGGCAGGGGGCGGGGAGACCCAGTACTTC,CASSYDGAGGGETQYF
TRBV27,TRBJ2-1,-,medium-sized,TGTGCCAGCAGTTTAAGATCCGACTCCTGGCGGGGTATGGACTACAATGAGCAGTTCTTC,CASSLRSDSWRGMDYNEQFF
TRBV9,TRBJ2-5,TRBD2,-,TGTGCCAGCAGCACCGGGACTAGCGGGATGCAGTACTTC,CASSTGTSGMQYF
TRBV5-1,TRBJ1-1,-,-,TGCGCCAGCAGGAATGTCAGGGGTAAGTTTTCGAACACTGAAGCTTTCTTT,CASRNVRGKFSNTEAFF
TRBV19,TRBJ1-5,TRBD1,-,TGTGCCAGTAGTAGACAGGGGTGGCAGAGCAATCAGCCCCAGCATTTT,CASSRQGWQSNQPQHF
TRBV5-4,TRBJ2-1,-,-,TGTGCCAGCAGCTTGGAAGCGTCGGGATACAATGAGCAGTTCTTC,CASSLEASGYNEQFF
TRBV2,TRBJ2-7,TRBD2,-,TGTGCCAGCAGTGAATCTAGCGGAGCCTCCTACGAGCAGTACTTC,CASSESSGASYEQYF
TRBV7-9,TRBJ2-1,-,-,TGTGCCAGCAGCTTAGCGGTCGGGGGAGACCGGGTACTCCACAATGAGCAGTTCTTC,CASSLAVGGDRVLHNEQFF
TRBV5-1,TRBJ1-6,TRBD1,-,TGCGCCAGCCGAGGGACAGGGGATTCACCCCTCCACTTT,CASRGTGDSPLHF
TRBV23-1,TRBJ1-6,-,-,TGCGCCAGCAGTCAATCTCAAGGGCAGGAGGGCTGGGATTCACCCCTCCACTTT,CASSQSQGQEGWDSPLHF
TRBV14,TRBJ2-1,TRBD2,-,TGTGCCAGCAGCCAAGAAGGGGACTACTACAATGAGCAGTTCTTC,CASSQEGDYYNEQFF
TRBV5-4,TRBJ2-1,TRBD1,-,TGTGCCAGCAGCATCCGGGACAGGGGGTTTGATGAGCAGTTCTTC,CASSIRDRGFDEQFF
TRBV30,TRBJ2-6,-,-,TGTGCCTGGAAAGGAAACAGGGTAAAGGCTGGGGCCAACGTCCTGACTTTC,CAWKGNRVKAGANVLTF
TRBV29-1,TRBJ2-7,TRBD2,-,TGCAGCGCCTCAGGACTAGCGGGGAACTACGAGCAGTACTTC,CSASGLAGNYEQYF
TRBV7-3,TRBJ2-3,TRBD2,-,TGTGCCAGCAGCTTAACTAGCGGGGGGAGCACAGATACGCAGTATTTT,CASSLTSGGSTDTQYF
TRBV6-4,TRBJ2-3,TRBD2,-,TGTGCCAGCACCCCGTTTTTGCGGGAGAGCACAGATACGCAGTATTTT,CASTPFLRESTDTQYF
TRBV6-5,TRBJ1-2,TRBD1,once,TGTGCCAGCAGTGGAACAGGGGCGCGGCACTATGGCTACACCTTC,CASSGTGARHYGYTF